The table lists the clone carrying this TCR beta chain with many counts. This record comes from a study of regulatory T cells in long-lasting Graves disease. As for the study in general: Patients with new Graves' disease had used antithyroid drugs below 3 months.

Investigators prepared the TCR beta libraries by applying iRepertoire HTBI primers and Arm-PCR of CDR3 regions. Via MiXCR, TCRdb re-called the multiplex PCR reads, giving one row per CDR3 protein. The table records some 450,000 distinct CDR3 sequences, about a sixth of them present only once. Regarding time point: newly diagnosed GD, antithyroid drugs for less than 3 months. Following extraction of RNA from PBMCs, that RNA was used to make the TCR library. CDR3 size: 13 residues. CDR1 is MDHEN, CDR2 SYDVKM, per germline. V was clipped by 3 bases and J by 3 bases, with 8 bases between them. The sample was also linked to a second study, of T cells in Graves' hyperthyroidism and ophthalmopathy. From that second work: Diagnoses were established using clinical symptoms, serum thyroxine and TRAb, thyroid ultrasound and orbital computed tomography.

The chain combines TRBV28 with TRBJ1-1; D remains ambiguous. This TCR came from a woman in her twenties or thirties with Graves disease. Here the sequenced sample was peripheral blood mononuclear cells (PBMCs), taken at new diagnosis, from a patient treated with antithyroid drugs. For the CDR3, the DNA is TGTGCCAGCAGTTTTCCAGGTGACACTGAAGCTTTCTTT. Protein: CASSFPGDTEAFF.